The next 13 T cell receptor beta chains were all read from a single sample in a study of blood T cell repertoires in COVID-19. Only in-frame clones appear in the TCRdb table, and some are missing; sequencing was by immunoSEQ multiplex PCR. The table shows about 280,000 clones, with 88% occurring only once. The sequencing sample was made of peripheral blood. The source of these receptors is a woman in her thirties with COVID-19, enrolled during active disease.

The V gene is TRBV11-2, the J gene TRBJ1-1; TRBD1 is a possible D gene (6 bases). The CDR3 has 13 residues. CDR1 SGHAT and CDR2 FQNNGV come from the germline V gene. The V and J ends lost 7 bases and 5 bases respectively, with 14 bases between them. The CDR3 bases are TGTGCCAGCACCCTCGATAGGGGGACTGAAGCTTTCTTT. It translates to CASTLDRGTEAFF.

The chain uses TRBV10-3 and TRBJ1-1; TRBD1 agrees at 7 bases. This CDR3 region has 15 residues. Trimming at V came to 6 bases and at J to 0 bases, leaving 7 bases not matched to a gene. CDR1 ENHRY and CDR2 SYGVKD come from the germline V gene. The CDR3 DNA is TGTGCCATCAGGAGGGGACAGACCATGAACACTGAAGCTTTCTTT. Amino acid sequence: CAIRRGQTMNTEAFF.

The J gene is TRBJ2-1, the V gene TRBV7-2; D is possibly TRBD1 (5 bases). This CDR3 comprises 15 residues. CDR1 is SGHTA, CDR2 FQGNSA, per germline. The V end lost 5 bases, the J end lost 5 bases, and 16 bases lay between the germline ends. CDR3 loop: CASSRQLARDNEQFF. The CDR3 DNA is TGTGCCAGCAGCAGACAGCTCGCTCGTGACAATGAGCAGTTCTTC.

J is TRBJ2-7 and V is TRBV11-2; no firm D call. The length of the CDR3 is 15 residues. V gave up 5 bases and J gave up 5 bases, with 19 bases separating them. Germline CDR1 reads SGHAT; CDR2 reads FQNNGV. CDR3 coding DNA: TGTGCCAGCAGCCCAATGACCGGCCGGGTCCACGAGCAGTACTTC. This codes for CASSPMTGRVHEQYF.

The chain links TRBV11-3 to TRBJ2-2; the D gene is possibly TRBD2 (5 bases). CDR3 length: 13 amino acids. V was shortened by 8 bases and J by 4 bases, with 11 bases between the two germline ends. Germline V lookup: CDR1 SGHNT, CDR2 YENEEA. Written as DNA, the CDR3 is TGTGCCAGCGGGAGAGGACCCACCGGGGAGCTGTTTTTT. It specifies CASGRGPTGELFF.

The V call is TRBV29-1, the J call TRBJ1-1; D unclear. Germline V CDR1 and CDR2: SQVTM, ANQGSEA. This CDR3 comprises 10 residues. V was clipped by 7 bases and J by 7 bases, with 10 bases between them. The CDR3 nucleotides are TGCAGCGCCCTACGTCGTGAAGCTTTCTTT. It is translated as CSALRREAFF.

In this sample, this clone turned up a few times. The V gene is TRBV4-3, the J gene TRBJ2-5; possible D gene TRBD2, 6 bases. The CDR3 is 14 residues long. Between the trimmed V and J ends, which lost 4 bases and 1 base, there was a span of 10 bases. Germline V gives CDR1 LGHNA, CDR2 YSLEER. CDR3 nucleotides: TGCGCCAGCAGCCTTAGCGGAACCCAAGAGACCCAGTACTTC. Protein product: CASSLSGTQETQYF.

This clone was seen a single time. The chain joins TRBV6-1 to TRBJ1-1, with 8 bases aligning to TRBD1. J lost 3 bases, V lost 2 bases, and 2 bases had no gene match. The CDR3 has 14 residues. Germline CDR1 MNHNS, CDR2 SASEGT. For the CDR3, the DNA is TGTGCCAGCAGTGAACAGGGGGCGGACACTGAAGCTTTCTTT. This translates into CASSEQGADTEAFF.

This chain connects TRBV6-5 to TRBJ2-7, with a possible D match to TRBD1 (6 bases). This CDR3 is 13 amino acids long. The germline CDR1 and CDR2 sequences are MNHEY and SVGAGI. Deletions cut 10 bases from V and 1 base from J, with 14 bases between. CDR3 region: CAIVRGASYEQYF. The CDR3 DNA is TGTGCCATAGTCAGGGGCGCGTCCTACGAGCAGTACTTC.

This chain uses TRBV18 with TRBJ1-3; possible D gene TRBD1, 5 bases. Trimming removed 6 bases from V and 4 bases from J, with 13 bases in between. This CDR3 spans 14 amino acids. Germline assignment: CDR1 KGHSH and CDR2 LQKENI. CDR3 in DNA: TGTGCCAGCTCGCCGGGGGTTCCGGGAAACACCATATATTTT. Its translation is CASSPGVPGNTIYF.

CDR3 bases: TGTGCCAGCAGCCCCTTCTCGGGGGGCGCGAATCAGCCCCAGCATTTT. Its protein product is CASSPFSGGANQPQHF. J is TRBJ1-5 and V is TRBV5-6, with a tentative D call TRBD1 (6 bases). Trimming shortened V by 4 bases and J by 4 bases, and 18 bases separated the two germline ends. Germline CDR1 SGHDT, CDR2 YYEEEE. The CDR3 sequence is 16 residues long.

This clone appeared once. The V call is TRBV2, the J call TRBJ2-1, with D maybe TRBD1 (6 bases). V was pared by 3 bases and J by 10 bases, with 19 bases between. This CDR3 has 15 amino acids. The germline CDR1 and CDR2 sequences are SNHLY and FYNNEI. The CDR3 is CASSETQQQTGEQFF. The CDR3 DNA reads as TGTGCCAGCAGTGAGACCCAACAACAAACAGGGGAGCAGTTCTTC.

The gene calls are TRBV30 and TRBJ1-1; the match to TRBD1 covers 7 bases. The CDR3 totals 15 residues. Germline CDR1 GTSNPN, CDR2 SVGIG (reference sequence). Trimming removed 0 bases from V and 5 bases from J; junction bases left unmatched: 9. The CDR3 is CAWSVMRQGGTEAFF. The CDR3, as DNA: TGTGCCTGGAGTGTAATGAGACAGGGTGGAACTGAAGCTTTCTTT.